This TCR beta chain was sequenced for a study of blood T cell repertoires in COVID-19. On the study more broadly: Acute and convalescent COVID-19 specimens originated in the United States, Italy and Spain.

CDR1 MNHEY and CDR2 SMNVEV come from the germline V gene (reference sequence). This CDR3 region has 15 residues. V was shortened by 5 bases and J by 4 bases, with 17 bases between the two germline ends. Seattle participants joined during active infection and were tracked over time. In the authors' methods: How many nucleated cells were present was estimated from reference gene primer amplification. Generated by immunoSEQ multiplex PCR, the TCRdb table keeps only in-frame clones and is missing some. V and J calls and clone size are given by that table; D and trimming were obtained from the DNA. In the table there are over 70,000 clones, 90% of which are singletons.

The TCR comes from a man aged 18 to 30 with COVID-19, enrolled during active disease. The sample comprised peripheral blood. The chain carries TRBV27 and TRBJ1-2, with a tentative D call TRBD1 (5 bases). DNA of the CDR3: TGTGCCAGCAGTCCTAGACAGCATCGCCTCTATGGCTACACCTTC. Translated: CASSPRQHRLYGYTF.